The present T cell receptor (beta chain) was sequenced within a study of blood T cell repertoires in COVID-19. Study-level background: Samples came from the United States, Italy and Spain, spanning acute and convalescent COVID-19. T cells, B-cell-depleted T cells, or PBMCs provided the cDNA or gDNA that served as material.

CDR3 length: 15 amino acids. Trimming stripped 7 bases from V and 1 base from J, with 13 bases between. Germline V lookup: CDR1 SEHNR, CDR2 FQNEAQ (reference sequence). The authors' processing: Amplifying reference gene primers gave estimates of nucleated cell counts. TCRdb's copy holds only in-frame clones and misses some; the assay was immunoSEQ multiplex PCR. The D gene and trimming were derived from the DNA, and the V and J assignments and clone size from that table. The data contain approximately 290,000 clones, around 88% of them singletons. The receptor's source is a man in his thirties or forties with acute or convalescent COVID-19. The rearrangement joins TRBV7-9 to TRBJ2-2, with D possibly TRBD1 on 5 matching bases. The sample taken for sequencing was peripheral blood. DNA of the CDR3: TGTGCCAGCAAATCGACAGTGGGGAACACCGGGGAGCTGTTTTTT. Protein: CASKSTVGNTGELFF.